Below are 20 T cell receptor beta chains sequenced from a single sample in a study of beta chain features in type 1 diabetes. Since all of the isolated RNA was reverse transcribed, expressed TCRB transcripts were what got sequenced. Generated by immunoSEQ multiplex PCR, the TCRdb table keeps only in-frame clones and is missing some. The sample records hundreds of thousands of clones, 30% being singletons. The sequenced sample was naive CD4+ T cells from blood. These receptor sequences come from a man aged 18-30 years in good health.

The chain recombines TRBV6-6 with TRBJ2-2; D gene uncertain. V shed 8 bases and J shed 5 bases, with 18 bases lying between them. The CDR3 runs to 15 residues. Germline V CDR1 and CDR2: MNHNY, SVGAGI (reference sequence). The CDR3 nucleotides read TGTGCCAGCGTAGACTGGCCCTGGCGTACCGGGGAGCTGTTTTTT. Protein product: CASVDWPWRTGELFF.

The table lists this clone with a few counts. The sample carries other DNA sequences with the same CDR3. The J gene is TRBJ2-1, the V gene TRBV19; D not certain. CDR3 length equals 12 residues. V was trimmed by 5 bases and J by 3 bases, leaving 5 bases between them. Germline CDR1 reads LNHDA; CDR2 reads SQIVND (reference sequence). As DNA, the CDR3 is TGTGCCAGTAGTCGGAGCTACAATGAGCAGTTCTTC. Amino acid sequence: CASSRSYNEQFF.

This clone showed up just a few times. The genes are TRBV5-6 and TRBJ2-1; D is perhaps TRBD1 or TRBD2 (5 bases each). Germline V gene data show CDR1 as SGHDT and CDR2 as YYEEEE. The CDR3 sequence is 14 residues long. Trimming left V 4 bases short and J 5 bases short, with 13 bases between. The CDR3, as DNA: TGTGCCAGCAGCAACCCGGGACGCGACAATGAGCAGTTCTTC. Translation gives CASSNPGRDNEQFF.

V usage is TRBV5-4 and J usage is TRBJ2-1; tentative D call: TRBD1 (5 bases). CDR1 and CDR2 from the germline V gene are SGHNT and YYREEE (reference sequence). The CDR3 sequence is 16 residues long. Between the trimmed V and J ends, which lost 1 base and 1 base, there was a span of 12 bases. The CDR3 sequence is CASSLYAGYSYNEQFF. CDR3 in DNA: TGTGCCAGCAGCTTGTATGCAGGGTATTCCTACAATGAGCAGTTCTTC. The variable domain in full, with the rest retrieved from reference TRBV5-4 and TRBJ2-1, is ETGVTQSPTHLIKTRGQQVTLRCSSQSGHNTVSWYQQALGQGPQFIFQYYREEENGRGNFPPRFSGLQFPNYSSELNVNALELDDSALYLCASSLYAGYSYNEQFFGPGTRLTVL.

This clone was counted between two and nine times. One end of the junction is discordant with germline, which a read error may explain. J is TRBJ2-7 and V is TRBV7-3, with 8 bases fitting TRBD1. The CDR3 totals 14 residues. The germline CDR1 and CDR2 sequences are SGHTA and FQGTGA. CDR3 sequence reads: CASSTSPGTGRIHF. The CDR3 DNA sequence: TGTGCCAGCAGCACCAGCCCCGGGACAGGCCGTATCCACTTC.

The rearrangement uses TRBV5-4 and TRBJ2-5, with TRBD1 identical over 8 bases. The CDR3 is made up of 15 amino acids. The germline CDR1 and CDR2 sequences are SGHNT and YYREEE (reference sequence). Trimming took 5 bases from V and 5 from J; bases not matched to a gene: 11. The CDR3 here is CASRQGQGQRETQYF. The CDR3 DNA reads as TGTGCCAGCAGACAAGGACAGGGTCAACGGGAGACCCAGTACTTC.

Worth noting for this clone: Other DNA sequences in this specimen translate into the identical CDR3. This chain uses TRBV6-1 with TRBJ2-7; D may be TRBD1 or TRBD2 (5 bases each). The length of the CDR3 is 13 residues. Trimming took off 3 bases at V and 2 bases at J, with 8 bases between the two ends. Germline V gives CDR1 MNHNS, CDR2 SASEGT. The CDR3 sequence: CASSERGPYEQYF. The CDR3 DNA sequence: TGTGCCAGCAGTGAGAGGGGACCCTACGAGCAGTACTTC.

The chain combines TRBV29-1 with TRBJ2-5; 8 bases align to TRBD1. Trimming at V came to 6 bases and at J to 5 bases, leaving 8 bases not matched to a gene. The CDR3 has 13 amino acids. Germline CDR1 reads SQVTM; CDR2 reads ANQGSEA. The CDR3 DNA is TGCAGCGTAAGGACAGGGATGAGGGAGACCCAGTACTTC. This encodes CSVRTGMRETQYF. Supplemented by reference TRBV29-1 and TRBJ2-5, the full variable domain reads SAVISQKPSRDICQRGTSLTIQCQVDSQVTMMFWYRQQPGQSLTLIATANQGSEATYESGFVIDKFPISRPNLTFSTLTVSNMSPEDSSIYLCSVRTGMRETQYFGPGTRLLVL.

The V gene is TRBV28, the J gene TRBJ1-1; D is undetermined. This CDR3 comprises 13 residues. Trimming took off 5 bases at V and 5 bases at J, with 12 bases between the two ends. CDR1 MDHEN and CDR2 SYDVKM come from the germline V gene. CDR3 sequence (DNA): TGTGCCAGCAGTCGTCCCCTCGGGACTGAAGCTTTCTTT. Amino acids: CASSRPLGTEAFF. The entire variable domain, with the rest obtained from reference TRBV28 and TRBJ1-1, is as follows: DVKVTQSSRYLVKRTGEKVFLECVQDMDHENMFWYRQDPGLGLRLIYFSYDVKMKEKGDIPEGYSVSREKKERFSLILESASTNQTSMYLCASSRPLGTEAFFGQGTRLTVV.

The chain uses TRBV9 and TRBJ2-7; 9 nucleotides match TRBD1. The CDR3 consists of 14 residues. V was pared by 0 bases and J by 4 bases, with 2 bases of the junction left unmatched. CDR1 and CDR2 from the germline V gene are SGDLS and YYNGEE. The CDR3, as DNA: TGTGCCAGCAGCGTAGGGGACAGGGAATACGAGCAGTACTTC. Amino acid sequence: CASSVGDREYEQYF.

For this clone: The sample has other DNA sequences that encode this CDR3 too. The chain uses TRBV18 and TRBJ1-5, with 8 nucleotides matching TRBD1. This CDR3 contains 14 residues. V lost 6 bases to trimming and J lost 6 bases; unmatched junction nucleotides: 7. Germline V CDR1 and CDR2: KGHSH, LQKENI. The CDR3 DNA reads as TGTGCCAGCTCTCCCCAGGGGGCGAGTCAGCCCCAGCATTTT. It translates to CASSPQGASQPQHF.

This chain joins TRBV6-6 and TRBJ1-1; no firm D call. The CDR3 totals 14 residues. Germline V gene sequence: CDR1 MNHNY, CDR2 SVGAGI (reference sequence). Trimming shortened V by 2 bases and J by 3 bases, and 10 bases separated the two germline ends. CDR3 nucleotide sequence: TGTGCCAGCAGTTACCTCGGCGGGTACACTGAAGCTTTCTTT. Translating gives CASSYLGGYTEAFF.

The chain employs TRBV7-2 and TRBJ2-1; 7 bases are shared with TRBD2. Germline CDR1 and CDR2: SGHTA and FQGNSA. Unmatched junction bases numbered 7, after V lost 2 bases and J lost 6 bases. The CDR3 extends over 15 amino acids. The CDR3 nucleotides read TGTGCCAGCAGCTTAAACCCAGCGGGGAGCAATGAGCAGTTCTTC. Its protein is CASSLNPAGSNEQFF.

This clone was counted between two and nine times. This sequence joins TRBV7-8 and TRBJ2-3, with D possibly matching TRBD1 (5 bases). The CDR3 consists of 14 residues. The V gene lost 6 bases and the J gene lost 3 bases, with 13 bases spanning the gap. In germline, CDR1 is SGHVS, CDR2 FQNEAQ. CDR3 region: CASSVGARTDTQYF. CDR3 DNA: TGTGCCAGCAGTGTTGGGGCGAGGACAGATACGCAGTATTTT.

This clone was seen a few times. The chain employs TRBV5-4 and TRBJ2-7; D is perhaps TRBD1 (6 bases). The CDR3 runs to 14 residues. V was pared by 2 bases and J by 5 bases, with 14 bases between. Germline values: CDR1 SGHNT, CDR2 YYREEE (reference sequence). The DNA for the CDR3 is TGTGCCAGCAGCTTACAGGGAACGCGGAACGAGCAGTACTTC. Translating it yields CASSLQGTRNEQYF.

The J gene is TRBJ2-7, the V gene TRBV27, with D maybe TRBD1 (5 bases). The CDR3 has 12 residues. Germline V gene sequence: CDR1 MNHEY, CDR2 SMNVEV (reference sequence). The V and J ends lost 6 bases and 4 bases respectively, with 10 bases between them. CDR3 coding DNA: TGTGCCAGCAGACGTGCAGGGTACGAGCAGTACTTC. Encoded protein: CASRRAGYEQYF.

The table lists this clone with a few counts. J is TRBJ2-1 and V is TRBV10-3; D is tentatively TRBD1 or TRBD2 (6 bases each). Trimming shortened V by 3 bases and J by 14 bases, and 17 bases separated the two germline ends. The V gene's germline CDR1 is ENHRY and CDR2 SYGVKD. The CDR3 is made up of 13 amino acids. This chain's CDR3 is CAISDNREGEEFF. The CDR3 coding sequence is TGTGCCATCAGTGATAACCGCGAGGGGGAGGAGTTCTTC.

The V gene is TRBV30, the J gene TRBJ1-4, with D uncertain. The CDR3 totals 14 residues. V was trimmed by 5 bases and J by 2 bases, leaving 12 bases between them. Per germline, CDR1 GTSNPN and CDR2 SVGIG (reference sequence). The CDR3 here is CAWARRVTNEKLFF. DNA of the CDR3: TGTGCCTGGGCCCGAAGGGTGACTAATGAAAAACTGTTTTTT.

The V and J genes are TRBV7-9 and TRBJ2-5; the match to TRBD2 covers 10 bases. Trimming took 4 bases from V and 5 from J; bases not matched to a gene: 4. The CDR3 spans 14 residues. In germline, CDR1 is SEHNR, CDR2 FQNEAQ (reference sequence). DNA of the CDR3: TGTGCCAGCAGCTCTAGCGGGAGCGTTGAGACCCAGTACTTC. Translation: CASSSSGSVETQYF.

This chain links TRBV30 with TRBJ1-1; no reliable D call. The V and J ends lost 0 bases and 0 bases respectively, with 8 bases between them. Germline V gene lookup returns CDR1 GTSNPN and CDR2 SVGIG (reference sequence). The CDR3 contains 14 residues. CDR3 sequence: CAWSVGYLNTEAFF. The CDR3 DNA follows: TGTGCCTGGAGTGTAGGGTACCTGAACACTGAAGCTTTCTTT.